This entry concerns a single TCR beta chain. It has no known antigen specificity. Nothing much larger sits one base from this clone, and base qualities are not available. The germline ends are 8 bases apart after V is trimmed by 2 bases and J by 4 bases. The CDR3 runs 13 amino acids, cysteine and phenylalanine included. Left in the record is the CDR3 DNA by itself, 39 bases read in frame from the first base. CDR1 and CDR2, per the germline V gene, are LGHNA and YSLEER. The data stem from a study of OX40 agonist ivuxolimab in advanced cancers. Notes on the research overall: Ivuxolimab, which targeted the costimulatory receptor OX40 (CD134), was an agonistic, fully human IgG2 monoclonal antibody. Among the approximately 50 dose-escalation patients, around 20 had hepatocellular carcinoma, roughly 15 melanoma, 9 renal cell carcinoma and 9 head and neck cancer. Intravenous ivuxolimab was administered to patients every 2 weeks at six dose levels: 0.01, 0.1, 0.3, 1.5, 3 and 10 mg/kg. A male proportion of 82.7% and a mean age of approximately 60 years, ranging from 23 to 79, were recorded for the dose-escalation cohort. The point of sequencing TCRbeta in the periphery was to test whether ivuxolimab changed TCR sequence diversity and drove clonal T-cell expansion. The paper reports the monotherapy dose-escalation portion (N of about 51 patients) of the phase I ivuxolimab trial. Prior anti-PD-1, anti-PD-L1 or anti-CTLA-4 therapy was permitted, and checkpoint inhibitors had been received by 30% to 40% of dose-escalation patients. Partial responses were achieved by three dose-escalation patients, of whom one had hepatocellular carcinoma and two had cutaneous melanoma. On the study overall, not on this receptor specifically: After ivuxolimab, more expanded clones were found on average in CD8+ T cells than in CD4+ T cells. In partial responders in the 0.1-3.0 mg/kg groups, normalized peripheral clonal expansion was found to be among the lowest, especially among CD8+ T cells. Which antigens the clonally expanded peripheral T cells were specific for was not determined. Clonal expansion of both CD4+ and CD8+ blood T cells was observed from baseline to week 6 at doses 0.1 to 3.0 mg/kg. Low levels of normalized T-cell clonal expansion were also seen in some patients who did not respond.

Genomic DNA was isolated from the sorted cells so that the TCRbeta CDR3 region could be sequenced. The immunoSEQ Assay was used for sequencing of TCRbeta CDR3 regions. Here the immuneACCESS table is served through TCRdb, limited to in-frame sequences with V and J called. Missing clones are a known gap in these copies; in checked studies unresolved V genes cover under half, and the rest lacks a known reason. A total of over 5,500 clones appear in this sample, about two thirds of them only once. Of the sample, roughly 18% is held by the ten largest clones. Patients with a history of autoimmune disease or receiving systemic immunosuppression were excluded from the trial. Peripheral blood for TCR sequencing was collected from all dose cohorts at baseline, on cycle 4 day 1, and on cycle 7 day 1. Samples came from an open-label, multicenter, first-in-human phase I dose-escalation trial of ivuxolimab. Adults with locally advanced or metastatic melanoma, renal cell carcinoma, hepatocellular carcinoma or head and neck squamous cell carcinoma were enrolled in the trial. CD4+ and CD8+ T cells were sorted separately from peripheral blood before TCR sequencing.

This receptor was identified in an adult with an advanced solid tumor such as melanoma, head and neck, liver or kidney cancer. The chain is made from TRBV4-3 and TRBJ1-1; the D segment cannot be called with confidence. This sample comprised CD4+ or CD8+ T cells sorted from blood, obtained in a trial of the OX40 agonist ivuxolimab. At the DNA level, the sequence is TGCGCCAGCAGCCAAAAGTCGGGCACTGAAGCTTTCTTT. Its protein reads: CASSQKSGTEAFF.